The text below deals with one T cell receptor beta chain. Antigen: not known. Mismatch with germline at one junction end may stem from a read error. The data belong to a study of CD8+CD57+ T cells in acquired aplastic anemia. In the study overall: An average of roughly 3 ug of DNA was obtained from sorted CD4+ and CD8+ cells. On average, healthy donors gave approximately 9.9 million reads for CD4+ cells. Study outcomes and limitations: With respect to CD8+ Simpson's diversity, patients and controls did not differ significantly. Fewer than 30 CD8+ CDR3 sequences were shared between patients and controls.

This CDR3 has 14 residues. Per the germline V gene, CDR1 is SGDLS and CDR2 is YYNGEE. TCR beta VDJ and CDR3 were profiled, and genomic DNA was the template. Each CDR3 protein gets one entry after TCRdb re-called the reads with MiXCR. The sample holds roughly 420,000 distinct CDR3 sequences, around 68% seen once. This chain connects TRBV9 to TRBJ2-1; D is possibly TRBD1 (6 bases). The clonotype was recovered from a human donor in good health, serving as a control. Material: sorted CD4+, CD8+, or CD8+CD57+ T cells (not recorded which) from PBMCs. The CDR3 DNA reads TGTGCCAGCAGCGTAGATGAGTCAGGGGATGGTCAGCTCTTC. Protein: CASSVDESGDGQLF.